This T cell receptor (beta chain) was recorded in a study of T cell responses to AZD1222 COVID-19 vaccine. Profiling relied on immunoSEQ multiplex PCR, and the TCRdb table lists in-frame clones only, not all of them. The repertoire includes 97,000 or so clones, about 86% of them detected once, and 5% sits in the top ten. Germline V gene lookup returns CDR1 SQVTM and CDR2 ANQGSEA. V was shortened by 2 bases and J by 0 bases, with 7 bases between the two germline ends. The CDR3 runs 14 residues. The clonotype comes from an adult in good health. The J gene is TRBJ2-2, the V gene TRBV29-1; no clear D. The input for sequencing was peripheral blood, taken on day 0 of AZD1222 vaccination. CDR3 nucleotide sequence: TGCAGCGTTGAACGGGTCCCGAACACCGGGGAGCTGTTTTTT. It yields the protein CSVERVPNTGELFF.